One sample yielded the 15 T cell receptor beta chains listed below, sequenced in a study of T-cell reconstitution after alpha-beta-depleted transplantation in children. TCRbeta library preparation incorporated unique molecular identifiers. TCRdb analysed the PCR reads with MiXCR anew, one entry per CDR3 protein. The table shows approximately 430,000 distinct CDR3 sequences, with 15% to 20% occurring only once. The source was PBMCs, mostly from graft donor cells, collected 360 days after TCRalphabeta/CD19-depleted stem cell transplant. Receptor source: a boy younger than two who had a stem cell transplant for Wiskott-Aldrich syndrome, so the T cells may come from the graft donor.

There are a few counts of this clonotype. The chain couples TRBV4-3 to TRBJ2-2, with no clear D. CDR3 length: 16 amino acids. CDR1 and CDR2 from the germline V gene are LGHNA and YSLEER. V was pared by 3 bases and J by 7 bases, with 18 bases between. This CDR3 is CASSHNNPAGFGELFF. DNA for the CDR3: TGCGCCAGCAGCCATAATAACCCAGCAGGTTTCGGGGAGCTGTTTTTT.

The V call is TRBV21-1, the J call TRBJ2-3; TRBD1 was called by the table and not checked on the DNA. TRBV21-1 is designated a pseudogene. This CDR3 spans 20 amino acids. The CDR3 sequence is CASSKRTLVDPPPPTDTQYF. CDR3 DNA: TGTGCCAGCAGCAAAAGGACCTTAGTAGACCCCCCCCCTCCCACAGATACGCAGTATTTT.

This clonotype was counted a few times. The CDR3 is CASSLVGQASYEQYF. DNA of the CDR3: TGTGCCAGCAGCTTGGTTGGACAGGCGTCCTACGAGCAGTACTTC. V usage is TRBV5-6 and J usage is TRBJ2-7; 7 nucleotides match TRBD1. Unmatched junction bases numbered 4, after V lost 0 bases and J lost 1 base. This CDR3 has 15 residues. The germline V gene has CDR1 SGHDT and CDR2 YYEEEE.

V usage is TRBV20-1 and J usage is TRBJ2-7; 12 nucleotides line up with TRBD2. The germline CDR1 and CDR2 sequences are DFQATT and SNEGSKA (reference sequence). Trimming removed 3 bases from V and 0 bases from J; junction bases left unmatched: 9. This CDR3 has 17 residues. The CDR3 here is CSASKLAGGFSSYEQYF. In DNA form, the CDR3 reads TGCAGTGCTAGCAAACTAGCGGGGGGCTTCAGCTCCTACGAGCAGTACTTC.

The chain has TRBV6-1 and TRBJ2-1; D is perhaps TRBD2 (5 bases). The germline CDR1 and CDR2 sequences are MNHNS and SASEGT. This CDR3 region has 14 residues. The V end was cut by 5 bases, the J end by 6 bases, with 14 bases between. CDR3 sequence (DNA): TGTGCCAGCAGTCCGGGCCCAGGACTCAATGAGCAGTTCTTC. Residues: CASSPGPGLNEQFF.

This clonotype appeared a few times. CDR3: CASSLAWTSDTQYF. CDR3 nucleotides: TGTGCCAGCAGCTTAGCGTGGACCTCAGATACGCAGTATTTT. The rearrangement links TRBV7-6 to TRBJ2-3; no clear D. V was trimmed by 0 bases and J by 4 bases, leaving 8 bases between them. CDR1 is SGHVS, CDR2 FNYEAQ, per germline. The length of the CDR3 is 14 residues.

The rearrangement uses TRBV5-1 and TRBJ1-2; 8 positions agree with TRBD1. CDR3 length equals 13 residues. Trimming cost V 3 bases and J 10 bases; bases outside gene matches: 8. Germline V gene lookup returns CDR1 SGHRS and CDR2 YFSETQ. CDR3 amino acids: CASSSGQARLYTF. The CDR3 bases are TGCGCCAGCAGCTCGGGACAGGCCAGACTCTACACCTTC.

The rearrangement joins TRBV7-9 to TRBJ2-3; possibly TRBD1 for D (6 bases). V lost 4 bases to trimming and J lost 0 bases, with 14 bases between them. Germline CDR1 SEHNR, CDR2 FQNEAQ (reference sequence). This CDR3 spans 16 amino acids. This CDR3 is CASSSLKGESTDTQYF. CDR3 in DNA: TGTGCCAGCAGCTCCCTAAAGGGGGAGAGCACAGATACGCAGTATTTT.

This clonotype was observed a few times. The CDR3 spells CASSLGTVPRSGRLRELFF. The CDR3 nucleotides are TGTGCCAGCAGTTTAGGGACCGTCCCGCGCAGCGGGAGACTTAGGGAGCTGTTTTTT. This rearrangement joins TRBV12-3 or TRBV12-4 to TRBJ2-2, with 8 bases identical to TRBD2. Trimming removed 1 base from V and 9 bases from J; junction bases left unmatched: 19. The CDR3 extends over 19 amino acids.

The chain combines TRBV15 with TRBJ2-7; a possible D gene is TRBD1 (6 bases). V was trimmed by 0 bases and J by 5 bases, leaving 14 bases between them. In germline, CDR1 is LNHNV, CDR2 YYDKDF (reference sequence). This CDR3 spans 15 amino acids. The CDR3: CATSRDPRDINEQYF. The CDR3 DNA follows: TGTGCCACCAGCAGAGATCCGAGGGACATCAACGAGCAGTACTTC.

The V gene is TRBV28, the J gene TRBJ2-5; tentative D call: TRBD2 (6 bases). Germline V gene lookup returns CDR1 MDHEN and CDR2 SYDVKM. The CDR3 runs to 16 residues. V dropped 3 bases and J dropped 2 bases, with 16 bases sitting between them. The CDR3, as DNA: TGTGCCAGCAGTTTTATGGGACTTTCTCTACAAGAGACCCAGTACTTC. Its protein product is CASSFMGLSLQETQYF.

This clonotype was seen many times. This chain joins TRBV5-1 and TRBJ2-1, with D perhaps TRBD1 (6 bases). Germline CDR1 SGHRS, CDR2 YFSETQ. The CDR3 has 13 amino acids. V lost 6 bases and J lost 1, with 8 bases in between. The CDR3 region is CASNDRSYNEQFF. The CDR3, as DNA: TGCGCCAGCAATGACAGGTCCTACAATGAGCAGTTCTTC.

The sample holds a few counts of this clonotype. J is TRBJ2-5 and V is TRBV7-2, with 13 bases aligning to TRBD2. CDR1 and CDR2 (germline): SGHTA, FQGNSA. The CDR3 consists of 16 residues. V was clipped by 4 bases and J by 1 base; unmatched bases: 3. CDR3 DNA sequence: TGTGCCAGCAGCTGGACTAGCGGGAGAATCCAAGAGACCCAGTACTTC. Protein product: CASSWTSGRIQETQYF.

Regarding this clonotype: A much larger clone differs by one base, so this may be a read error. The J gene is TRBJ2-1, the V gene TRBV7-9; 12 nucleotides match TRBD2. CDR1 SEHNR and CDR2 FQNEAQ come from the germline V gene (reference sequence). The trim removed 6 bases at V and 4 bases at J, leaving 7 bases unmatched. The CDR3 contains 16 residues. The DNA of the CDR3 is TGTGCCAGCAGAGGACTAGCGGGGTGGGCTTACAATGAGCAGTTCTTC. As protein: CASRGLAGWAYNEQFF.

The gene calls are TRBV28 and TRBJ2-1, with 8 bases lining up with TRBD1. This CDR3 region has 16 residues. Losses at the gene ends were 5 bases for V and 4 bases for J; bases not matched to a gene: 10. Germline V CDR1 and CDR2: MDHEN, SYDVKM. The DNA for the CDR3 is TGTGCCAGCAGTCCTAGTGGGACAGGTCTATACAATGAGCAGTTCTTC. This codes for CASSPSGTGLYNEQFF. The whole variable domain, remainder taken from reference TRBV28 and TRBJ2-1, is DVKVTQSSRYLVKRTGEKVFLECVQDMDHENMFWYRQDPGLGLRLIYFSYDVKMKEKGDIPEGYSVSREKKERFSLILESASTNQTSMYLCASSPSGTGLYNEQFFGPGTRLTVL.